Detailed here is one T cell receptor beta chain. The sample originates from a study of blood T cell repertoires in COVID-19. The wider study: The analysed material was cDNA or gDNA that came from T cells, B-cell-depleted T cells, or PBMCs.

Original data processing: Scientists estimated how many nucleated cells there were by amplifying reference gene primers. Sequencing was performed with immunoSEQ multiplex PCR; in TCRdb, only in-frame clones are kept and a portion is missing. Clonal size and the V and J genes are those of that table, whereas D and trimming came from the DNA. The table lists about 78,000 clones, about 90% of them singletons, with 0.8% to 1.3% in the top ten. This CDR3 comprises 15 residues. Trimming took 4 bases from V and 5 from J, leaving 17 bases between them. Germline CDR1 reads WSHSY; CDR2 reads SAAADI. This receptor was identified in a woman aged 45-65 years in a cohort sampled during active COVID-19. Sequencing was done on a sample of peripheral blood. The chain couples TRBV10-2 to TRBJ2-5; D might be TRBD2 (6 bases). CDR3 nucleotides: TGCGCCAGCAGTGTAGCCGGGACTTTGGGGGAGACCCAGTACTTC. Translated, it gives CASSVAGTLGETQYF.